The 4 T cell receptor beta chains below were found in one sample sequenced in a study of regulatory T cells in long-lasting Graves disease. Library construction for TCR beta used iRepertoire HTBI primers and Arm-PCR of CDR3 regions. TCRdb itself ran the multiplex PCR reads through MiXCR, one entry per CDR3 protein. Seen here are roughly 510,000 distinct CDR3 sequences, around 15% observed once, and the top ten hold 9.5% to 15%. Time point denoted: newly diagnosed GD, antithyroid drugs for less than 3 months. Making the TCR library involved RNA that had been extracted from PBMCs. These data also formed part of another study, on T cells in Graves' hyperthyroidism and ophthalmopathy.

The sequences come from peripheral blood mononuclear cells (PBMCs), collected at new diagnosis, from a patient treated with antithyroid drugs. Every receptor here comes from a man aged 18 to 29 with Graves disease.

The chain uses TRBV6-9 and TRBJ2-4; D might be TRBD2 (5 bases). Deletions cut 4 bases from V and 0 bases from J, with 16 bases between. The germline V gene has CDR1 MNHGY and CDR2 SVAAGI. The CDR3 loop spans 17 amino acids. CDR3 sequence: CASSSVGLKLAKNIQYF. The DNA of the CDR3 is TGTGCCAGCAGTTCCGTAGGACTGAAGCTAGCCAAAAACATTCAGTACTTC.

This clonotype was found many times. This chain links TRBV5-1 with TRBJ2-7; 8 bases line up with TRBD1. J lost 12 bases, V lost 4 bases, and 12 bases had no gene match. This CDR3 region has 13 residues. Looked up from germline, CDR1 is SGHRS and CDR2 is YFSETQ. CDR3 loop: CASSEGQAQRAYF. The DNA for the CDR3 is TGCGCCAGCAGCGAGGGACAGGCCCAACGCGCGTACTTC.

This clonotype came up a few times. V gene TRBV5-1 combines with J gene TRBJ1-4; 7 positions agree with TRBD1. The CDR3 has 15 amino acids. Germline CDR1 reads SGHRS; CDR2 reads YFSETQ. The V gene end was trimmed by 0 bases and the J gene end by 6 bases; junction bases not matched to a gene: 5. CDR3 residues: CASSLAAGGYEKLFF. The CDR3 DNA follows: TGCGCCAGCAGCTTGGCCGCAGGGGGTTATGAAAAACTGTTTTTT.

Notes on this clonotype: This may be a read error, as it is one base from a much larger clone. The chain is built from TRBV12-3 or TRBV12-4 and TRBJ2-7; maybe TRBD2 (6 bases). The CDR3 totals 14 residues. Trimming stripped 4 bases from V and 6 bases from J, with 16 bases between. CDR3 residues: CASSSRGINCEQYF. DNA for the CDR3: TGTGCCAGCAGTTCCCGCGGGATCAACTGCGAGCAGTACTTC.